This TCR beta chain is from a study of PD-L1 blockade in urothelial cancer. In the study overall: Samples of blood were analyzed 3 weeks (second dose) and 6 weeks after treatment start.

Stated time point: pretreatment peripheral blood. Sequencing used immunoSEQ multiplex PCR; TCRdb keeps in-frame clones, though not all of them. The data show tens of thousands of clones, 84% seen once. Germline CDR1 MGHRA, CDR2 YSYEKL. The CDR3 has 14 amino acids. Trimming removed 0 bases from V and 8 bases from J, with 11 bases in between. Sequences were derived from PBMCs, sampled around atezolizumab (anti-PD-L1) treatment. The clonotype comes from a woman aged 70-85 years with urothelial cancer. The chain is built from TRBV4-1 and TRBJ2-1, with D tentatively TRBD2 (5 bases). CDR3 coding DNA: TGCGCCAGCAGCCAAGAGCGGGCCTCGGATGAGCAGTTCTTC. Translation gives CASSQERASDEQFF.